The TCR beta chain described here comes from a study of monozygotic twins with inflammatory bowel disease. Study results and caveats: Using the inverse Simpson index, IBD patients had lower TCRbeta diversity than healthy co-twins.

A word on this clonotype: The antigen remains undetermined.

cDNA encoding TCRalpha and TCRbeta underwent two nested PCRs of around 15 and 9 cycles, each of which was followed by bead purification. With the 5' RACE reads reprocessed, TCRdb shows one record per CDR3 protein and no DNA. This table holds 420,000 or so distinct CDR3 sequences. CDR1 is SGHRS, CDR2 YFSETQ, per germline. This CDR3 contains 16 residues. The sequencing input was blood. The chain employs TRBV5-1 and TRBJ1-1; the D gene TCRdb calls, TRBD1, cannot be checked with no DNA. The sequence was collected from a human donor with ulcerative colitis or Crohn's disease, or a healthy co-twin of an affected twin (not recorded which). The CDR3 protein is CASRILPTGMNTEDFF.